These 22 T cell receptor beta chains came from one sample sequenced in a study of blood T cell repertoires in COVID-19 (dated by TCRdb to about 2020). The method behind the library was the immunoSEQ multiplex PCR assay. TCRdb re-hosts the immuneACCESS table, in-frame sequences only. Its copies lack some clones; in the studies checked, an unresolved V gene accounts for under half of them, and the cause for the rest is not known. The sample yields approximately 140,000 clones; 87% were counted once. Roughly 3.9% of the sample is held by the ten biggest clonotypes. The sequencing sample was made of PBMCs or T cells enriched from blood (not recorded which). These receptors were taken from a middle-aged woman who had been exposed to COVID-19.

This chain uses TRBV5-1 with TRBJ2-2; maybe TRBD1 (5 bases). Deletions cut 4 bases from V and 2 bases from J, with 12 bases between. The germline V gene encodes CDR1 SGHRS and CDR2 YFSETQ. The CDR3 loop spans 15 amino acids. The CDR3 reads CASSGAARNTGELFF. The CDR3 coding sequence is TGCGCCAGCAGCGGGGCAGCGAGAAACACCGGGGAGCTGTTTTTT.

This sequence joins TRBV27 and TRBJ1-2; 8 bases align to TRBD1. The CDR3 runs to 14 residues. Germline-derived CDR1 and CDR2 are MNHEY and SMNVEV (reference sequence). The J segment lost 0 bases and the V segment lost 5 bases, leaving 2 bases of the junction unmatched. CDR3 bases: TGTGCCAGCAGTCGGACAGGGTCTAACTATGGCTACACCTTC. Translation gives CASSRTGSNYGYTF.

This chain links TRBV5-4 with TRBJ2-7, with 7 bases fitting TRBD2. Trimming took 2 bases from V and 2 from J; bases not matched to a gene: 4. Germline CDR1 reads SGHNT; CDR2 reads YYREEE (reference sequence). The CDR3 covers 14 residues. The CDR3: CASSLQGRAYEQYF. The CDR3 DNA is TGTGCCAGCAGCTTACAAGGGAGGGCCTACGAGCAGTACTTC.

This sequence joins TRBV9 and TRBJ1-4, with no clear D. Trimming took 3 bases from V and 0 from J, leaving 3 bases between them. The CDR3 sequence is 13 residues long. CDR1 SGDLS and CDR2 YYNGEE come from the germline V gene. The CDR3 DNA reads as TGTGCCAGCAGCGCTTCAACTAATGAAAAACTGTTTTTT. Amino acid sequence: CASSASTNEKLFF.

The CDR3 sequence: CASSQGQGAVEQYF. CDR3 bases: TGCGCCAGCAGCCAGGGGCAGGGGGCAGTCGAGCAGTACTTC. The chain employs TRBV4-3 and TRBJ2-7; TRBD1 aligns across 8 bases. The V and J ends lost 3 bases and 6 bases, in that order; junction bases with no gene match: 7. Germline V lookup: CDR1 LGHNA, CDR2 YSLEER. CDR3 length: 14 residues.

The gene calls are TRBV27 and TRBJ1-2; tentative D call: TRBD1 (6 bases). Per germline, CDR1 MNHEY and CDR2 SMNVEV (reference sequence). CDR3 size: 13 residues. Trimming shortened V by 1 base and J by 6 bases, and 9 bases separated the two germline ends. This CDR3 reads CASSLLGADGYTF. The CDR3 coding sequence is TGTGCCAGCAGTTTATTGGGGGCAGATGGCTACACCTTC.

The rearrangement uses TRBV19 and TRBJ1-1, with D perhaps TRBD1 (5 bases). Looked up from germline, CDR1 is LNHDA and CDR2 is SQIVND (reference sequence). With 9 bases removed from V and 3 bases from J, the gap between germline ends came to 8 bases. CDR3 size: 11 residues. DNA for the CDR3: TGTGCCAGCAGGGTCTACACTGAAGCTTTCTTT. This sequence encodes CASRVYTEAFF.

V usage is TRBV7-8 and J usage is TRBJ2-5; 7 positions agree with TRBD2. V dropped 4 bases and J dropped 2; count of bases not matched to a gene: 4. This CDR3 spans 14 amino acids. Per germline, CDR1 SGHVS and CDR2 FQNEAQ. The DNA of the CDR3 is TGTGCCAGCAGCTCGACTAGCTATCAAGAGACCCAGTACTTC. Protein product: CASSSTSYQETQYF.

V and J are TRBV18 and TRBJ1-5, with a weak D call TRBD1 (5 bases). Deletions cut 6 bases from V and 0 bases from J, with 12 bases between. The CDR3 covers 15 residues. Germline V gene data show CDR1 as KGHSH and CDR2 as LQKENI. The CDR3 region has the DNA TGTGCCAGCTCCCCAGACAGAAATAGCAATCAGCCCCAGCATTTT. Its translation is CASSPDRNSNQPQHF. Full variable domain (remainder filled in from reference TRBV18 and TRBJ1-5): NAGVMQNPRHLVRRRGQEARLRCSPMKGHSHVYWYRQLPEEGLKFMVYLQKENIIDESGMPKERFSAEFPKEGPSILRIQQVVRGDSAAYFCASSPDRNSNQPQHFGDGTRLSIL.

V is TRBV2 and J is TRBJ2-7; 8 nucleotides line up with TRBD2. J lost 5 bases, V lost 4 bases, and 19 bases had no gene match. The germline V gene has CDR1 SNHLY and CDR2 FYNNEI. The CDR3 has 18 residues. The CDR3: CASSGFDSGITTRNEQYF. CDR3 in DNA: TGTGCCAGCAGTGGGTTTGATAGCGGGATCACAACTCGGAACGAGCAGTACTTC.

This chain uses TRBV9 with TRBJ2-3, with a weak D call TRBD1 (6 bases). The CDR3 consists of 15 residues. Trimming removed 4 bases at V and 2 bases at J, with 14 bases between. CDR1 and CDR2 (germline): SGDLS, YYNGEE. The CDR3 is CASSPERGYTDTQYF. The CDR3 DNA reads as TGTGCCAGCAGCCCAGAGAGGGGGTACACAGATACGCAGTATTTT.

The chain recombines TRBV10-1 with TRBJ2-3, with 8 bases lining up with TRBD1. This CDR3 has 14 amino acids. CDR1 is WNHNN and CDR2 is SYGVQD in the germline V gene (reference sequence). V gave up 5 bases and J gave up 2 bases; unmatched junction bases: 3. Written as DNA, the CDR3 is TGCGCCAGCAGTCAGGGGGCTTCCACAGATACGCAGTATTTT. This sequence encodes CASSQGASTDTQYF.

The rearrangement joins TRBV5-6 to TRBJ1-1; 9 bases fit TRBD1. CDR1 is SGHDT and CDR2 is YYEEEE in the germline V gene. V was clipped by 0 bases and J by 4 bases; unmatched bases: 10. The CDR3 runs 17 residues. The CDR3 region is CASSLDLGSDRGTEAFF. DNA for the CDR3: TGTGCCAGCAGCTTGGATCTTGGGTCGGACAGGGGCACTGAAGCTTTCTTT.

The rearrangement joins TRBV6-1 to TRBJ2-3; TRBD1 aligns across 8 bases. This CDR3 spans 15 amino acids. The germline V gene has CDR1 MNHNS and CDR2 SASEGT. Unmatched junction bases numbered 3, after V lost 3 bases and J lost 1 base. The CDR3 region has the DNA TGTGCCAGCAGTGAGCAGGGGGCGCGCACAGATACGCAGTATTTT. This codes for CASSEQGARTDTQYF.

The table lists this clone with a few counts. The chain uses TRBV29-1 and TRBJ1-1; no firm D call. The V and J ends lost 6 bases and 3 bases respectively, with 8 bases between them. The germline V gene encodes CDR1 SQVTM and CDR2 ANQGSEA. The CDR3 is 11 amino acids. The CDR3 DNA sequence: TGCAGCGTGCCCGGGGACACTGAAGCTTTCTTT. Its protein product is CSVPGDTEAFF.

Here the CDR3 reads CASSPGSGRHNEQFF. The CDR3 coding sequence is TGTGCCAGCTCACCCGGTAGCGGGAGGCACAATGAGCAGTTCTTC. The chain carries TRBV18 and TRBJ2-1; 10 bases fit TRBD2. The CDR3 spans 15 residues. From germline, CDR1 is KGHSH and CDR2 LQKENI. Trimming took 3 bases from V and 5 from J; bases not matched to a gene: 4.

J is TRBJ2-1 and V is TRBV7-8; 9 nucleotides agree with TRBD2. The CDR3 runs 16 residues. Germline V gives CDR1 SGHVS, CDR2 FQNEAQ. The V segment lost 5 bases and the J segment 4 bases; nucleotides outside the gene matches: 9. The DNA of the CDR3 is TGTGCCAGCAGCCGATCGGGACTAGCCGGTTACAATGAGCAGTTCTTC. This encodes CASSRSGLAGYNEQFF.

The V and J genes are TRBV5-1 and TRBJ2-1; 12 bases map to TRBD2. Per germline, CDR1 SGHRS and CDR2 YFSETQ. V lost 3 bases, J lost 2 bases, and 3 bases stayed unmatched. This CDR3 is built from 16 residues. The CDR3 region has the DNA TGCGCCAGCAGCTCACTAGCGGGAGGAACCTACAATGAGCAGTTCTTC. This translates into CASSSLAGGTYNEQFF. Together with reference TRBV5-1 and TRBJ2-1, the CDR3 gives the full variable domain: KAGVTQTPRYLIKTRGQQVTLSCSPISGHRSVSWYQQTPGQGLQFLFEYFSETQRNKGNFPGRFSGRQFSNSRSEMNVSTLELGDSALYLCASSSLAGGTYNEQFFGPGTRLTVL.

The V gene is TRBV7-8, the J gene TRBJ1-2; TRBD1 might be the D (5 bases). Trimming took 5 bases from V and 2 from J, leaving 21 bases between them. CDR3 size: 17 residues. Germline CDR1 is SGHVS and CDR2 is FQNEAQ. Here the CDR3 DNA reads TGTGCCAGCAGCCCCCCTCGGGGAGGGGCGTTCAACTATGGCTACACCTTC. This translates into CASSPPRGGAFNYGYTF.

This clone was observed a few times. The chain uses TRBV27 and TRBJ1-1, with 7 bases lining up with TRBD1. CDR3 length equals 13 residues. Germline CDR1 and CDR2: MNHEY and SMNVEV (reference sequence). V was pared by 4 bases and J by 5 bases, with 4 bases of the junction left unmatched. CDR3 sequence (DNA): TGTGCCAGCAGTTCGACAGGGTCGACTGAAGCTTTCTTT. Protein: CASSSTGSTEAFF.

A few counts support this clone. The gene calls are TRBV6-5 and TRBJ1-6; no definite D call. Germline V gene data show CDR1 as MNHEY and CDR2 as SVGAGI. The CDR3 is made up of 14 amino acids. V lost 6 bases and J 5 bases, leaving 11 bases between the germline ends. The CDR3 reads CASRGAEDNSPLHF. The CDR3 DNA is TGTGCCAGCAGGGGAGCAGAGGATAATTCACCCCTCCACTTT.

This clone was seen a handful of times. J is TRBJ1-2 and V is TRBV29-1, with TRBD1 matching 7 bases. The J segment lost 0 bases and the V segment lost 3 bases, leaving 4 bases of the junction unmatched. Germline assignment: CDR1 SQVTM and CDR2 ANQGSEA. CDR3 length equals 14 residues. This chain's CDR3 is CSVETGTANYGYTF. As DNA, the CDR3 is TGCAGCGTTGAGACAGGGACGGCTAACTATGGCTACACCTTC. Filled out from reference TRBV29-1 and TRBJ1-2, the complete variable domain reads SAVISQKPSRDICQRGTSLTIQCQVDSQVTMMFWYRQQPGQSLTLIATANQGSEATYESGFVIDKFPISRPNLTFSTLTVSNMSPEDSSIYLCSVETGTANYGYTFGSGTRLTVV.